What follows are 10 T cell receptor beta chains derived from one specimen sequenced in a study of T cell responses to AZD1222 COVID-19 vaccine. Here immunoSEQ multiplex PCR was the method, and the copy in TCRdb shows in-frame clones only, minus some. This table has approximately 74,000 clones, 86% appearing once. The sequencing used peripheral blood, collected on day 0 of AZD1222 vaccination. The receptor source for this set is an adult in good health.

V is TRBV30 and J is TRBJ1-1, with TRBD1 identical over 7 bases. The CDR3 loop spans 13 amino acids. V gave up 3 bases and J gave up 4 bases; unmatched junction bases: 5. Germline V lookup: CDR1 GTSNPN, CDR2 SVGIG (reference sequence). The CDR3 DNA is TGTGCCTGGAGGAGGGGGCGTATCACTGAAGCTTTCTTT. The encoded protein is CAWRRGRITEAFF.

The chain employs TRBV6-5 and TRBJ1-3, with D possibly TRBD1 on 5 matching bases. Deletions cut 5 bases from V and 1 base from J, with 12 bases between. The CDR3 is 15 amino acids. Germline-derived CDR1 and CDR2 are MNHEY and SVGAGI. The CDR3 loop reads CASSNRRWSGNTIYF. The CDR3 region has the DNA TGTGCCAGCAGTAACAGGAGGTGGTCTGGAAACACCATATATTTT.

The genes are TRBV4-2 and TRBJ2-3, with 9 bases identical to TRBD2. The CDR3 is 16 amino acids. Germline CDR1 LGHNA, CDR2 YNFKEQ. V shed 4 bases and J 4 bases; nucleotides not matched to a gene: 9. CDR3 sequence reads: CASSPPAGGSADTQYF. The CDR3 bases are TGTGCCAGCAGCCCCCCAGCGGGAGGTAGCGCAGATACGCAGTATTTT.

This clone appeared once. Written as DNA, the CDR3 is TGTGCCAGCAGCTTAAACGGACCGCTTTCCTACGAGCAGTACTTC. This codes for CASSLNGPLSYEQYF. This chain joins TRBV7-2 and TRBJ2-7; no definite D call. The V end was cut by 2 bases, the J end by 1 base, with 12 bases between. Germline V CDR1 and CDR2: SGHTA, FQGNSA. The CDR3 totals 15 residues.

The chain is built from TRBV28 and TRBJ2-7, with D possibly being TRBD1 or TRBD2 (6 bases each). V was shortened by 5 bases and J by 3 bases, with 23 bases between the two germline ends. This CDR3 has 17 amino acids. Germline CDR1 and CDR2: MDHEN and SYDVKM. DNA for the CDR3: TGTGCCAGCAGTATAATGGGGTCCGGGGGCCCTGGCTACGAGCAGTACTTC. It is translated as CASSIMGSGGPGYEQYF.

The chain combines TRBV28 with TRBJ1-5, with a possible D match to TRBD1 (6 bases). Germline V gene data show CDR1 as MDHEN and CDR2 as SYDVKM. V dropped 4 bases and J dropped 0 bases, with 10 bases sitting between them. The CDR3 is 15 residues long. The CDR3: CASSSSTGSNQPQHF. CDR3 bases: TGTGCCAGCAGTTCCTCGACAGGTAGCAATCAGCCCCAGCATTTT.

V gene TRBV7-2 combines with J gene TRBJ1-5; TRBD1 is a possible D gene (5 bases). CDR3 size: 14 residues. Germline V gives CDR1 SGHTA, CDR2 FQGNSA. Trimming cost V 2 bases and J 6 bases, with 11 bases left between them. In DNA, the CDR3 is TGTGCCAGCAGCTTACAGGGAAACGGTCAGCCCCAGCATTTT. Translated: CASSLQGNGQPQHF.

The rearrangement links TRBV7-3 to TRBJ2-5; 7 bases match TRBD1. Germline values: CDR1 SGHTA, CDR2 FQGTGA. V dropped 4 bases and J dropped 5; count of bases not matched to a gene: 7. This CDR3 spans 14 amino acids. In nucleotides, the CDR3 is TGTGCCAGCAGCTCCACAGACAGGGCTGAGACCCAGTACTTC. Protein sequence: CASSSTDRAETQYF.

The rearrangement links TRBV27 to TRBJ2-2; 7 bases are shared with TRBD1. The CDR3 has 15 amino acids. After removal of 5 bases from V and 4 bases from J, the junction contained 7 bases not matched to a gene. The germline V gene encodes CDR1 MNHEY and CDR2 SMNVEV (reference sequence). This CDR3 is CASSPLGTVTGELFF. The CDR3 coding sequence is TGTGCCAGCAGTCCGCTTGGGACAGTCACCGGGGAGCTGTTTTTT.

The genes are TRBV7-8 and TRBJ1-1; D is perhaps TRBD1 (6 bases). This CDR3 region has 14 residues. Germline-derived CDR1 and CDR2 are SGHVS and FQNEAQ. V was trimmed by 5 bases and J by 4 bases, leaving 14 bases between them. CDR3 nucleotides: TGTGCCAGCAGCGTCGACAGGACTGGCACTGAAGCTTTCTTT. It codes for CASSVDRTGTEAFF.